The T cell receptor beta chain under discussion was sequenced for a study of identical twins. Template switching supplied a universal primer site; unique molecular identifiers were carried on the cDNA. TCRdb called the 5' RACE reads again in MiXCR, with one record for every CDR3 protein. Of about 460,000 distinct CDR3 sequences in the sample, 13% to 15% are singletons; the top ten hold 0.5% to 0.65%. This clonotype was found a few times. The antigen is unknown. The V segment lost 0 bases and the J segment 3 bases; nucleotides outside the gene matches: 3. The germline V gene encodes CDR1 MNHEY and CDR2 SVGAGI. CDR3 size: 15 residues. All donors were healthy, and all were Caucasian. Whole-study results and caveats: The analysis was cross-sectional rather than longitudinal within donors.

The sample was also reused in another study, on yellow fever vaccine responses in identical twins.

The sequenced material came from CD4+ T cells sorted from blood. This receptor was obtained from a young woman in good health. The chain uses TRBV6-5 and TRBJ2-7, with 9 positions matching TRBD1. The DNA for the CDR3 is TGTGCCAGCAGTTACTCCCCGGGACAGGGCTACGAGCAGTACTTC. It specifies CASSYSPGQGYEQYF.